This T cell receptor beta chain was recorded in a study of identical twins listed by TCRdb under 2016. General notes on the study: To test whether fetal clonotypes persist, this study deep-sequenced TCR alpha and beta repertoires from monozygotic twins, from unrelated adults of various ages, and from cord blood. Replicate twin experiments were performed at different times using different library preparation protocols to rule out contamination.

Note on this clonotype: It has no known antigen specificity. No base qualities exist here, and no much larger clone lies one base off it.

Every donor in the study was a healthy Caucasian. The twin cohort consisted of three pairs of female monozygotic twins, all aged about 18 to 29 years. RNA for TCR libraries was isolated from peripheral blood mononuclear cells. At the junction V is shortened by 5 bases and J by 6 bases, with 13 bases in between. Its CDR3 holds 14 amino acids, cysteine through phenylalanine. The sequence is cut down to CDR3 DNA, 42 bases in frame from base 1. The germline V gene (reference sequence) supplies CDR1 LNHDA and CDR2 SQIVND. The research as a whole found: Invariant T cells such as MAIT and iNKT could partly confound zero-insertion analyses, though diverse VJ usage argued against this for most clonotypes. Fewer insertions were carried by abundant cord blood beta clonotypes; a weaker similar trend was observed in young adult naive repertoires, while no such trend was observed in memory repertoires. Because the same donors could not be followed over many years, conclusions were based on cross-sectional statistical analysis. The excess sharing between twins in beta out-of-frame sequences was weaker because fewer shared sequences reduced the signal-to-noise ratio. In monozygotic twins, recombination models systematically underestimated out-of-frame TCR alpha sharing, but the models matched the sharing seen between unrelated individuals. Compared with coincidental sharing between unrelated individuals, out-of-frame TCR alpha sequences shared between twins showed an excess of sequences with low generation probability.

The method was 5' RACE. The data were produced on an Illumina HiSeq 2000. A universal primer binding site was added through template switching, and the final cDNA carried a unique molecular identifier so that TCR cDNA molecules could be counted accurately. Specific primers in the conserved constant-segment region were used to synthesize first-strand cDNA for the TCR alpha and beta chains. Each cDNA library was double barcoded, with a SMART-Mk sample barcode plus Illumina barcodes, to control for contamination. TruSeq adapter sequences and Illumina sample barcodes were added in two successive PCR steps. Sequencing of the TCR alpha and beta cDNA libraries was done on the Illumina HiSeq platform using custom primers. Per the authors' processing: MiGEC processed the raw reads to extract unique molecular identifiers, while MiXCR was used to determine the CDR3 positions. Recombination models were inferred per individual with the repgenHMM and IGoR tools using an EM algorithm. Shared clonotype analysis was performed with the tcR package in R, normalizing sharing by the product of cloneset sizes. To study raw recombination without the effects of thymic and clonal selection, out-of-frame nonproductive sequences were analyzed. TCRdb reran the public reads through fastp at Q25 and MiXCR, keeping productive beta chains. A single entry per CDR3 protein holds the most common genes and DNA from its merged rows. These V and J calls originate from TCRdb's pipeline instead of the authors' own analysis. The sample table contains 550,000 to 700,000 distinct CDR3 sequences; only one count was recorded for about 20% of them. The top ten constitute 4% to 5.5% of the sample.

The same data also contributed to another study, on T cells expressing NK-cell markers. Per the second study: In sorted CD3+CD56+NKG2C+, CD3+CD56+NKG2C- and CD3+CD56-NKG2C+ T-cell subsets from about 8 donors, TCR beta-chain repertoires were profiled. Seven of the eight sequenced donors were HCMV-seropositive and one was HCMV-seronegative. In several experiments an anti-gammadeltaTCR antibody was added to restrict sorting to alphabetaTCR-expressing T cells. In more than five donors, the dominant CD3+CD56+NKG2C+ clonotypes were found to rank among the top 10 CD8+ clonotypes and to make up roughly 1.0-7.5% of CD8+ T cells. Those dominant clonotypes were again the most abundant among CD3+CD56-NKG2C+ cells in a handful of donors, at roughly 25-65%. Whether the expanded NKG2C-expressing T cell clones were specific for HCMV antigens was left unclear. The eight sequenced donors were randomly selected healthy volunteers, three men and five women. HCMV serostatus was determined by detecting HCMV-specific IgG in serum with a commercial ELISA kit. For six donors, bulk peripheral blood T-cell repertoires were also sequenced from unsorted PBMC. MIGEC was used to demultiplex reads and group the reads by UMI, and MiTCR was used to assemble and quantify clonotypes. To exclude erroneous sequences, only TCR cDNA sequences supported by at least two reads were retained. Downstream repertoire analysis used the tcR package, and clonotypes were matched across fractions by CDR3 nucleotide sequence plus V segment. VDJmatch was used to annotate antigen specificity against VDJdb, with one amino acid substitution in CDR3 allowed.

This sequence originates from a woman aged 18-35 years in good health. In this chain, TRBV19 is recombined with TRBJ1-4; the D segment could be TRBD1, given 6 matching bases. Sequencing was carried out using PBMCs. CDR3 reads: CASSYRTAYEKLFF. The DNA is TGTGCCAGTAGTTATCGGACAGCCTATGAAAAACTGTTTTTT. The reference TRBV19 and TRBJ1-4 proteins fill in what lies around the CDR3, so the full variable domain reads DGGITQSPKYLFRKEGQNVTLSCEQNLNHDAMYWYRQDPGQGLRLIYYSQIVNDFQKGDIAEGYSVSREKKESFPLTVTSAQKNPTAFYLCASSYRTAYEKLFFGSGTQLSVL.